The 23 T cell receptor beta chains below come from one sample, sequenced in a study of blood T cells in healthy people across ages. For the second PCR, which ran for 7 to 11 cycles, a sample-barcoded 5' primer and a J-beta primer mix were used. Via MiXCR, TCRdb re-called the 5' RACE reads, giving one row per CDR3 protein. This table holds some 1 million distinct CDR3 sequences, 35% to 50% found once. Sequencing was performed on blood. Receptors originate from a woman aged 55-69 years in good health.

This chain connects TRBV20-1 to TRBJ2-7; tentative D call: TRBD1 (5 bases). This CDR3 is built from 13 residues. The germline gives CDR1 DFQATT, CDR2 SNEGSKA (reference sequence). Trimming took off 2 bases at V and 8 bases at J, with 16 bases between the two ends. DNA of the CDR3: TGCAGTGCTAGAACGCCTAGTGGGGCCAAGCAGTACTTC. Translation: CSARTPSGAKQYF.

The chain joins TRBV29-1 to TRBJ1-2; possibly TRBD1 for D (5 bases). Trimming cost V 7 bases and J 2 bases, with 8 bases left between them. The CDR3 totals 11 residues. Germline V gene lookup returns CDR1 SQVTM and CDR2 ANQGSEA. CDR3 loop: CSARQNYGYTF. As DNA, the CDR3 is TGCAGCGCCCGACAGAACTATGGCTACACCTTC. The full variable domain, in which reference TRBV29-1 and TRBJ1-2 provide the parts outside the CDR3, is SAVISQKPSRDICQRGTSLTIQCQVDSQVTMMFWYRQQPGQSLTLIATANQGSEATYESGFVIDKFPISRPNLTFSTLTVSNMSPEDSSIYLCSARQNYGYTFGSGTRLTVV.

The gene calls are TRBV7-9 and TRBJ2-1; D gene unclear. Germline V gives CDR1 SEHNR, CDR2 FQNEAQ (reference sequence). Trimming left V 5 bases short and J 5 bases short, with 19 bases between. This CDR3 comprises 16 residues. CDR3 sequence (DNA): TGTGCCAGCAGCGGGTTCGGTGGGCCCAGCGACAATGAGCAGTTCTTC. Translating it yields CASSGFGGPSDNEQFF.

This clonotype was recorded many times. Here the CDR3 reads CALLADGNYNEQFF. The DNA for the CDR3 is TGTGCCCTCCTGGCGGACGGAAACTACAATGAGCAGTTCTTC. The rearrangement joins TRBV27 to TRBJ2-1; D ambiguous. The CDR3 runs to 14 residues. The germline V gene encodes CDR1 MNHEY and CDR2 SMNVEV (reference sequence). The V gene lost 11 bases and the J gene lost 3 bases, with 17 bases spanning the gap.

The rearrangement joins TRBV20-1 to TRBJ2-3, with 10 bases identical to TRBD2. The CDR3 covers 15 residues. Germline CDR1 DFQATT, CDR2 SNEGSKA (reference sequence). V lost 0 bases and J lost 6; bases outside the gene matches: 6. The CDR3 DNA reads as TGCAGTGCTAGAGATGCTAGCGGGAGCTGGGATACGCAGTATTTT. Amino acids: CSARDASGSWDTQYF.

The chain links TRBV7-6 to TRBJ2-1; 8 nucleotides match TRBD1. Looked up from germline, CDR1 is SGHVS and CDR2 is FNYEAQ. The CDR3 is made up of 15 amino acids. V gave up 6 bases and J gave up 6 bases; unmatched junction bases: 10. CDR3 sequence: CASSRGTGPSNEQFF. The CDR3 coding sequence is TGTGCCAGCAGTCGCGGGACAGGCCCGTCCAATGAGCAGTTCTTC. Supplemented by reference TRBV7-6 and TRBJ2-1, the full variable domain reads GAGVSQSPRYKVTKRGQDVALRCDPISGHVSLYWYRQALGQGPEFLTYFNYEAQQDKSGLPNDRFSAERPEGSISTLTIQRTEQRDSAMYRCASSRGTGPSNEQFFGPGTRLTVL.

This chain joins TRBV20-1 and TRBJ2-3; tentatively, D is TRBD2 (7 bases). The CDR3 length is 13 residues. CDR1 is DFQATT and CDR2 is SNEGSKA in the germline V gene (reference sequence). Trimming stripped 5 bases from V and 5 bases from J, with 14 bases between. The CDR3 coding sequence is TGCAGTGCTCTAGCGGAGGGGGGAGATACGCAGTATTTT. Its translation is CSALAEGGDTQYF.

Only a few counts were recorded for this clonotype. A much larger clone is a single base away; this may be a read error. The rearrangement joins TRBV18 to TRBJ2-5; D remains ambiguous. This CDR3 region has 13 residues. The V gene's germline CDR1 is KGHSH and CDR2 LQKENI. The chain's CDR3 is CASAPPAPQTQYF. CDR3 nucleotide sequence: TGTGCCAGCGCACCACCGGCCCCGCAGACCCAGTACTTC.

This clonotype occurred a few times. The J gene is TRBJ1-6, the V gene TRBV6-6; D unclear. The CDR3 extends over 15 amino acids. Germline CDR1 and CDR2: MNHNY and SVGAGI (reference sequence). Trimming pared 0 bases from V and 14 bases from J, leaving 17 bases between. The CDR3 region is CASSYSTIDPPTLHF. DNA for the CDR3: TGTGCCAGCAGTTACTCGACCATAGACCCCCCAACCCTCCACTTT.

This clonotype turned up a few times. The chain couples TRBV20-1 to TRBJ2-7; D unresolved. Trimming shortened V by 6 bases and J by 7 bases, and 13 bases separated the two germline ends. Per germline, CDR1 DFQATT and CDR2 SNEGSKA (reference sequence). This CDR3 is built from 11 residues. CDR3 region: CSAGWSGEQYF. The CDR3 nucleotides are TGCAGTGCCGGGTGGTCTGGGGAGCAGTACTTC.

The rearrangement joins TRBV4-2 to TRBJ2-1; D is perhaps TRBD2 (5 bases). V lost 4 bases to trimming and J lost 9 bases, with 16 bases between them. The CDR3 extends over 14 amino acids. Germline-derived CDR1 and CDR2 are LGHNA and YNFKEQ. In nucleotides, the CDR3 is TGTGCCAGCAGCCCAGCGGCGCCACCAAGTGAGCAGTTCTTC. Translation gives CASSPAAPPSEQFF.

The chain has TRBV29-1 and TRBJ2-4; possible D gene TRBD2, 6 bases. The end of the DNA is better explained by TRBJ2-7, so the J call may be wrong. This CDR3 contains 12 residues. Germline lookup yields CDR1 SQVTM and CDR2 ANQGSEA. CDR3 region: CSVEGLGGEQYF. Here the CDR3 DNA reads TGCAGCGTTGAGGGTCTGGGAGGCGAGCAGTACTTC.

This clonotype was seen only a few times. The chain recombines TRBV5-1 with TRBJ2-3, with 7 positions matching TRBD1. Germline CDR1 reads SGHRS; CDR2 reads YFSETQ. The V and J ends lost 5 bases and 2 bases, in that order; junction bases with no gene match: 5. The CDR3 consists of 14 residues. CDR3 loop: CASRTGPVTDTQYF. CDR3 nucleotides: TGCGCCAGCAGGACAGGGCCCGTCACAGATACGCAGTATTTT.

The rearrangement joins TRBV6-1 to TRBJ2-6, with TRBD1 matching 7 bases. Looked up from germline, CDR1 is MNHNS and CDR2 is SASEGT. The CDR3 consists of 17 residues. V lost 6 bases to trimming and J lost 0 bases; unmatched junction nucleotides: 8. CDR3 residues: CASSAGTVSSGANVLTF. For the CDR3, the DNA is TGTGCCAGCAGCGCCGGGACAGTGAGCTCTGGGGCCAACGTCCTGACTTTC.

This clonotype has only a few counts. V usage is TRBV9 and J usage is TRBJ2-5; 7 bases agree with TRBD2. Germline V CDR1 and CDR2: SGDLS, YYNGEE. With 3 bases clipped from V and 5 bases from J, the junction kept 10 bases outside the gene matches. CDR3 length: 15 amino acids. This chain's CDR3 is CASSGGGRERETQYF. The CDR3 DNA follows: TGTGCCAGCAGCGGAGGTGGGCGGGAGCGGGAGACCCAGTACTTC.

The J gene is TRBJ2-2, the V gene TRBV27; no clear D. Germline V gene sequence: CDR1 MNHEY, CDR2 SMNVEV (reference sequence). Trimming removed 11 bases at V and 2 bases at J, with 6 bases between. CDR3 length equals 11 residues. The chain's CDR3 is CAFSNTGELFF. The CDR3 bases are TGTGCCTTCTCAAACACCGGGGAGCTGTTTTTT.

In this sample, this clonotype turned up a few times. The chain is built from TRBV25-1 and TRBJ2-7; 8 positions agree with TRBD1. The J segment lost 5 bases and the V segment lost 1 base, leaving 13 bases of the junction unmatched. Germline lookup yields CDR1 MGHDK and CDR2 SYGVNS. The CDR3 spans 17 residues. CDR3 amino acids: CASSELKMGQENDEQYF. CDR3 nucleotide sequence: TGTGCCAGCAGTGAATTAAAAATGGGACAGGAAAATGACGAGCAGTACTTC.

This clonotype was seen ten or more times. The chain is built from TRBV12-3 or TRBV12-4 and TRBJ2-5; 7 positions match TRBD1. The CDR3 has 13 residues. Trimming took 6 bases from V and 4 from J; bases not matched to a gene: 5. CDR3 bases: TGTGCCAGCAGACTAGGGACAGCAGAGACCCAGTACTTC. Translated: CASRLGTAETQYF.

The CDR3: CASSIPGQDPITDTQYF. For the CDR3, the DNA is TGTGCCAGCAGTATCCCTGGACAGGACCCGATCACAGATACGCAGTATTTT. The chain is built from TRBV12-3 or TRBV12-4 and TRBJ2-3; 7 bases map to TRBD1. The junction had 13 bases not matched to a gene; V was cut back by 5 bases and J by 2 bases. CDR3 length: 17 amino acids.

The chain couples TRBV15 to TRBJ1-4, with a possible D match to TRBD1 (5 bases). Trimming cost V 3 bases and J 8 bases, with 10 bases left between them. The CDR3 consists of 13 residues. CDR1 is LNHNV, CDR2 YYDKDF, per germline (reference sequence). The CDR3 sequence is CATSSAYREKLFF. The CDR3 DNA reads TGTGCCACCAGCAGCGCCTACAGGGAAAAACTGTTTTTT.

This clonotype has only a few counts. This rearrangement joins TRBV28 to TRBJ1-2, with D tentatively TRBD1 (6 bases). The CDR3 consists of 14 residues. V was shortened by 3 bases and J by 4 bases, with 12 bases between the two germline ends. Germline V gene sequence: CDR1 MDHEN, CDR2 SYDVKM. The CDR3 sequence: CASSFQGRTYGYTF. As DNA, the CDR3 is TGTGCCAGCAGTTTTCAGGGGCGTACCTATGGCTACACCTTC.

V and J are TRBV5-6 and TRBJ2-7, with unresolved D. The CDR3 consists of 13 residues. Germline V lookup: CDR1 SGHDT, CDR2 YYEEEE. V lost 4 bases, J lost 6 bases, and 14 bases lay in between. The CDR3 sequence: CASSVSTDGEQYF. Here the CDR3 DNA reads TGTGCCAGCAGCGTGTCCACCGATGGCGAGCAGTACTTC.

CDR3 amino acids: CSARGRASGYETQYF. For the CDR3, the DNA is TGCAGTGCTAGAGGTCGGGCAAGCGGGTATGAGACCCAGTACTTC. This sequence joins TRBV20-1 and TRBJ2-5, with a weak D call TRBD2 (6 bases). Germline values: CDR1 DFQATT, CDR2 SNEGSKA (reference sequence). There are 15 residues in the CDR3. V was shortened by 1 base and J by 5 bases, with 17 bases between the two germline ends.